The clone carrying this TCR beta chain was seen repeatedly, ten times or more. Its antigen is still unknown. The sample is drawn from a study of T-cell memory formation after mild COVID-19. The study, taken as a whole, reports: Mostly located in CM and EM were contracting CD4+ clones, with contracting CD8+ clones located in EMRA.

J gave up 4 bases and V 6 bases, and 17 bases lay outside the gene matches. Germline CDR1 reads SEHNR; CDR2 reads FQNEAQ (reference sequence). There are 17 residues in the CDR3. TCR alpha and TCR beta cDNA libraries with sample barcodes and UMIs came from 5'RACE using constant-segment primers. TCRdb processed the 5' RACE reads anew with MiXCR; each CDR3 protein has one entry. The table records 200,000 to 300,000 distinct CDR3 sequences, approximately 15% of them present only once. The sequenced material came from PBMCs or a T cell subset sorted from them (not recorded which). This receptor was obtained from an adult woman who had mild COVID-19 (a few samples of this study predate the infection). Cell type and time point are not known. The V gene is TRBV7-9, the J gene TRBJ2-5, with 7 bases aligning to TRBD2. CDR3 sequence: CASSYGPGRGFRETQYF. CDR3 nucleotide sequence: TGTGCCAGCAGTTACGGGCCGGGGCGGGGGTTTCGAGAGACCCAGTACTTC. Together with reference TRBV7-9 and TRBJ2-5, the CDR3 gives the full variable domain: DTGVSQNPRHKITKRGQNVTFRCDPISEHNRLYWYRQTLGQGPEFLTYFQNEAQLEKSRLLSDRFSAERPKGSFSTLEIQRTEQGDSAMYLCASSYGPGRGFRETQYFGPGTRLLVL.